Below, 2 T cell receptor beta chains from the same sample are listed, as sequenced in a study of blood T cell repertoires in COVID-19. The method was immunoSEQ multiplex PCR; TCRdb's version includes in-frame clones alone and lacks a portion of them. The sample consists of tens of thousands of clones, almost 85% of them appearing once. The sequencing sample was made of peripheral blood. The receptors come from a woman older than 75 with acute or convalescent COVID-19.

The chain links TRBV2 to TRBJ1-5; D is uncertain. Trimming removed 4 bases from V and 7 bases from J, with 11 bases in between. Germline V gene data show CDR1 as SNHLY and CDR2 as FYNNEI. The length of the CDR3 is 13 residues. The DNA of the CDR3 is TGTGCCAGCAGTGTGAGGGTGGGGCAGCCCCAGCATTTT. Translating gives CASSVRVGQPQHF.

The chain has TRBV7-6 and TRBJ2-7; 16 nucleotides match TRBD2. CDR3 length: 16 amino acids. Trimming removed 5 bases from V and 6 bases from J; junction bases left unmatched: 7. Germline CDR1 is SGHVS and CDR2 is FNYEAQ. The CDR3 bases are TGTGCCAGCAGCGCCGGGACTAGCGGGAGGGATCGCGAGCAGTACTTC. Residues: CASSAGTSGRDREQYF.